The next 28 T cell receptor beta chains were all read from a single sample in a study of cytomegalovirus exposure and HLA in healthy donors. Method: immunoSEQ multiplex PCR; TCRdb's copy keeps in-frame clones and lacks some. The table records 150,000 to 200,000 clones, 70% to 85% of them present only once. Sequenced sample: PBMCs. Every receptor here comes from a woman aged 30 to 39 in good health and CMV-seropositive.

CDR3 residues: CASSINLDNEQFF. The CDR3 nucleotides read TGTGCCAGTAGTATAAACTTGGACAATGAGCAGTTCTTC. J is TRBJ2-1 and V is TRBV19; D not resolved. CDR1 is LNHDA and CDR2 is SQIVND in the germline V gene (reference sequence). Between the trimmed V and J ends, which lost 2 bases and 5 bases, there was a span of 7 bases. This CDR3 spans 13 amino acids.

The chain carries TRBV7-9 and TRBJ2-7, with 12 bases fitting TRBD1. This CDR3 contains 19 residues. V gave up 0 bases and J gave up 6 bases; unmatched junction bases: 15. Germline V lookup: CDR1 SEHNR, CDR2 FQNEAQ (reference sequence). CDR3 amino acids: CASSLARGTGGYLFAEQYF. CDR3 coding DNA: TGTGCCAGCAGCTTAGCCCGAGGGACAGGGGGCTATCTATTCGCCGAGCAGTACTTC.

The chain carries TRBV28 and TRBJ1-4, with TRBD1 matching 8 bases. After removal of 7 bases from V and 11 bases from J, the junction contained 15 bases not matched to a gene. This CDR3 spans 15 amino acids. Germline V gives CDR1 MDHEN, CDR2 SYDVKM. This CDR3 reads CASNTIGQGMEKLFF. The CDR3 DNA sequence: TGTGCCAGCAATACCATCGGACAGGGTATGGAGAAACTGTTTTTT.

The CDR3 protein is CASQEASGRAKSLMDEQFF. The CDR3 DNA reads TGTGCCAGCCAGGAGGCTAGCGGGAGGGCAAAGTCCCTCATGGATGAGCAGTTCTTC. This chain connects TRBV27 to TRBJ2-1; 12 bases line up with TRBD2. V was clipped by 8 bases and J by 8 bases; unmatched bases: 22. Germline V gene sequence: CDR1 MNHEY, CDR2 SMNVEV (reference sequence). The CDR3 covers 19 residues.

The V call is TRBV25-1, the J call TRBJ1-1, with D unclear. The CDR3 loop spans 15 amino acids. The ends were cut back, 1 base at V and 1 base at J, with 10 bases in the middle. The germline CDR1 and CDR2 sequences are MGHDK and SYGVNS. CDR3 region: CASSESIGRNTEAFF. For the CDR3, the DNA is TGTGCCAGCAGTGAATCAATAGGGAGGAACACTGAAGCTTTCTTT.

V usage is TRBV28 and J usage is TRBJ1-2; no reliable D call. Trimming took off 7 bases at V and 3 bases at J, with 6 bases between the two ends. CDR3 length: 11 amino acids. The germline V gene encodes CDR1 MDHEN and CDR2 SYDVKM. The CDR3 sequence: CASNGDYGYTF. The CDR3 DNA reads as TGTGCCAGCAACGGTGACTATGGCTACACCTTC.

V usage is TRBV5-1 and J usage is TRBJ2-1; 7 positions match TRBD2. Losses at the gene ends were 6 bases for V and 7 bases for J; bases not matched to a gene: 7. The CDR3 sequence is 13 residues long. Germline CDR1 reads SGHRS; CDR2 reads YFSETQ. The CDR3, as DNA: TGCGCCAGCACCTGGACTAGTAAGAATGAGCAGTTCTTC. This gives the protein CASTWTSKNEQFF.

This clone was seen only once. The chain has TRBV18 and TRBJ2-1; 10 positions agree with TRBD2. Per germline, CDR1 KGHSH and CDR2 LQKENI. The CDR3 sequence is 15 residues long. The V and J ends lost 3 bases and 12 bases, in that order; junction bases with no gene match: 11. The CDR3 DNA reads as TGTGCCAGCTCACCTCTAGCGGGAGATGCCGCGAGGCAGTTCTTC. Its protein is CASSPLAGDAARQFF.

This clone came up a few times. The rearrangement joins TRBV30 to TRBJ2-7; TRBD2 is a possible D gene (6 bases). Germline V gene lookup returns CDR1 GTSNPN and CDR2 SVGIG (reference sequence). This CDR3 has 14 amino acids. V shed 2 bases and J shed 2 bases, with 13 bases lying between them. The CDR3 sequence: CAWSTPGLPYEQYF. CDR3 bases: TGTGCCTGGAGTACTCCGGGACTCCCCTACGAGCAGTACTTC.

The chain is built from TRBV30 and TRBJ2-5; 8 bases are a match to TRBD1. The length of the CDR3 is 13 residues. Germline V gives CDR1 GTSNPN, CDR2 SVGIG (reference sequence). Losses at the gene ends were 5 bases for V and 4 bases for J; bases not matched to a gene: 6. DNA for the CDR3: TGTGCCTGGGGTCCCGGGACAGGAGAGACCCAGTACTTC. Residues: CAWGPGTGETQYF.

The chain employs TRBV5-1 and TRBJ1-1, with 9 bases aligning to TRBD1. V trimming: 4 bases; J trimming: 8 bases; junction bases outside the gene matches: 9. The CDR3 is 14 residues long. CDR1 is SGHRS, CDR2 YFSETQ, per germline. CDR3 residues: CASSTRQGGTEAFF. DNA of the CDR3: TGCGCCAGCAGCACACGACAGGGGGGAACCGAAGCTTTCTTT.

V and J are TRBV5-4 and TRBJ1-2; maybe TRBD1 (6 bases). The germline gives CDR1 SGHNT, CDR2 YYREEE (reference sequence). V lost 2 bases and J 2 bases, leaving 19 bases between the germline ends. The CDR3 covers 17 residues. The CDR3 DNA is TGTGCCAGCAGCTTCCGGACAGTTGCCCCCTTAAACTATGGCTACACCTTC. This translates into CASSFRTVAPLNYGYTF.

The gene calls are TRBV27 and TRBJ2-4; maybe TRBD2 (5 bases). CDR1 is MNHEY and CDR2 is SMNVEV in the germline V gene (reference sequence). CDR3 length equals 14 residues. V was trimmed by 1 base and J by 8 bases, leaving 12 bases between them. The CDR3: CASSLLSLRDIQYF. CDR3 bases: TGTGCCAGCAGTTTATTGTCGCTGAGGGACATTCAGTACTTC.

The chain is built from TRBV7-8 and TRBJ2-1; weak D call: TRBD2 (6 bases). The CDR3 is made up of 14 amino acids. CDR1 and CDR2 (germline): SGHVS, FQNEAQ. The V and J ends lost 3 bases and 6 bases respectively, with 12 bases between them. CDR3 loop: CASSLAGRVNEQFF. For the CDR3, the DNA is TGTGCCAGCAGCTTGGCGGGAAGGGTCAATGAGCAGTTCTTC.

Of note for this clone: Other nucleotide sequences in the sample specify the same CDR3. The chain couples TRBV20-1 to TRBJ1-1; D is perhaps TRBD1 (6 bases). The germline gives CDR1 DFQATT, CDR2 SNEGSKA (reference sequence). V gave up 6 bases and J gave up 5 bases, with 10 bases separating them. The CDR3 totals 11 residues. This chain's CDR3 is CSARGGTEAFF. Written as DNA, the CDR3 is TGCAGTGCCAGGGGAGGGACTGAAGCTTTCTTT.

This rearrangement joins TRBV5-1 to TRBJ2-5; tentative D call: TRBD1 (6 bases). Trimming removed 2 bases at V and 4 bases at J, with 18 bases between. There are 16 residues in the CDR3. Looked up from germline, CDR1 is SGHRS and CDR2 is YFSETQ. CDR3 in DNA: TGCGCCAGCAGCTTTTCAGGGGATAGGGTTGGAGAGACCCAGTACTTC. Its protein is CASSFSGDRVGETQYF.

The J gene is TRBJ2-1, the V gene TRBV2, with TRBD2 matching 9 bases. The length of the CDR3 is 15 residues. Trimming at V came to 7 bases and at J to 0 bases, leaving 4 bases not matched to a gene. Germline V gives CDR1 SNHLY, CDR2 FYNNEI. The CDR3 DNA reads as TGTGCCAGCACCCGGACTAGCGACTCCTACAATGAGCAGTTCTTC. This sequence encodes CASTRTSDSYNEQFF.

The V gene is TRBV11-1, the J gene TRBJ2-2, with 13 bases identical to TRBD2. CDR1 and CDR2 from the germline V gene are SGHAT and FQDESV (reference sequence). This CDR3 has 16 amino acids. V trimming: 5 bases; J trimming: 5 bases; junction bases outside the gene matches: 5. The CDR3 sequence is CASSPGTSGKTGELFF. The DNA of the CDR3 is TGTGCCAGCAGCCCAGGGACTAGCGGGAAAACCGGGGAGCTGTTTTTT.

V gene TRBV11-3 combines with J gene TRBJ2-3; tentative D call: TRBD2 (5 bases). The length of the CDR3 is 13 residues. CDR1 and CDR2 from the germline V gene are SGHNT and YENEEA. V lost 4 bases to trimming and J lost 2 bases, with 7 bases between them. The CDR3 DNA sequence: TGTGCCAGCAGCTCCGGGGTCACAGATACGCAGTATTTT. Translating gives CASSSGVTDTQYF.

The rearrangement uses TRBV27 and TRBJ2-1, with 8 bases fitting TRBD2. The junction had 10 bases not matched to a gene; V was cut back by 3 bases and J by 0 bases. This CDR3 comprises 18 residues. CDR1 MNHEY and CDR2 SMNVEV come from the germline V gene (reference sequence). The CDR3 DNA is TGTGCCAGCAGTTTCCCCAGCGGGAGATCGGGCTCCTACAATGAGCAGTTCTTC. Translation: CASSFPSGRSGSYNEQFF.

This clone was picked up a small number of times. V usage is TRBV19 and J usage is TRBJ2-2, with 7 bases lining up with TRBD1. Germline CDR1 and CDR2: LNHDA and SQIVND (reference sequence). CDR3 size: 14 residues. The J segment lost 6 bases and the V segment lost 6 bases, leaving 7 bases of the junction unmatched. The CDR3 loop reads CASSLVQGAGELFF. CDR3 coding DNA: TGTGCCAGTAGCCTCGTCCAGGGGGCCGGGGAGCTGTTTTTT.

The chain recombines TRBV7-6 with TRBJ2-1; TRBD2 matches 14 bases. The CDR3 spans 15 residues. The V and J ends lost 5 bases and 6 bases, in that order; junction bases with no gene match: 3. Germline-derived CDR1 and CDR2 are SGHVS and FNYEAQ. The CDR3 sequence is CASSIGTSGSNEQFF. Here the CDR3 DNA reads TGTGCCAGCAGCATCGGGACTAGCGGGAGCAATGAGCAGTTCTTC.

For the CDR3, the DNA is TGTGCCAGCAGCTTGGTAGCTCTTAGCACAGATACGCAGTATTTT. Amino acid sequence: CASSLVALSTDTQYF. The V and J genes are TRBV5-6 and TRBJ2-3, with no clear D. V lost 0 bases and J lost 0, with 8 bases in between. Germline lookup yields CDR1 SGHDT and CDR2 YYEEEE. This CDR3 is 15 amino acids long.

As to this clone: Other DNA sequences within the sample encode an identical CDR3. The chain employs TRBV6-5 and TRBJ1-2; D gene ambiguous. The CDR3 is made up of 13 amino acids. CDR1 is MNHEY and CDR2 is SVGAGI in the germline V gene. Trimming removed 6 bases at V and 0 bases at J, with 8 bases between. The CDR3 sequence is CASRPTANYGYTF. CDR3 DNA: TGTGCCAGCAGACCCACAGCTAACTATGGCTACACCTTC.

CDR3 in DNA: TGTGCCAGCAGCCCCACCCGGACAGCAAGCTCCTACGAGCAGTACTTC. Translating it yields CASSPTRTASSYEQYF. The V call is TRBV7-6, the J call TRBJ2-7; D is perhaps TRBD1 (6 bases). CDR1 and CDR2 (germline): SGHVS, FNYEAQ. V was shortened by 5 bases and J by 0 bases, with 17 bases between the two germline ends. CDR3 size: 16 residues.

The J gene is TRBJ1-2, the V gene TRBV5-8; 9 bases map to TRBD1. CDR1 and CDR2 from the germline V gene are SGHTS and YDEGEE. J lost 3 bases, V lost 0 bases, and 3 bases had no gene match. This CDR3 is built from 15 residues. In DNA, the CDR3 is TGTGCCAGCAGCTTGGGGACAGGGGTTGACTATGGCTACACCTTC. Its translation: CASSLGTGVDYGYTF.

The rearrangement links TRBV5-4 to TRBJ1-2; 12 bases fit TRBD1. Germline CDR1 and CDR2: SGHNT and YYREEE (reference sequence). The CDR3 length is 17 residues. V lost 0 bases, J lost 7 bases, and 10 bases stayed unmatched. CDR3 in amino acids: CASSLALLGTGGSGYTF. The DNA for the CDR3 is TGTGCCAGCAGCTTGGCCTTATTGGGGACAGGGGGCTCTGGCTACACCTTC. Looking up the rest from reference TRBV5-4 and TRBJ1-2 gives the full variable domain: ETGVTQSPTHLIKTRGQQVTLRCSSQSGHNTVSWYQQALGQGPQFIFQYYREEENGRGNFPPRFSGLQFPNYSSELNVNALELDDSALYLCASSLALLGTGGSGYTFGSGTRLTVV.

This clone was picked up one time. The chain recombines TRBV19 with TRBJ1-5; no firm D call. The V and J ends lost 2 bases and 6 bases respectively, with 11 bases between them. Germline values: CDR1 LNHDA, CDR2 SQIVND (reference sequence). The CDR3 extends over 14 amino acids. CDR3 nucleotide sequence: TGTGCCAGTAGTATACCCGGATCGGGTCAGCCCCAGCATTTT. Its protein is CASSIPGSGQPQHF.